This T cell receptor (beta chain) was profiled in a study of blood T cells in healthy people across ages. A J-beta primer mix and a sample-barcoded 5' primer were used in a second PCR of about 7 to 11 cycles. Researchers report that a template-switch adaptor with 12 random nucleotides tagged each cDNA molecule. TCRdb analysed the 5' RACE reads with MiXCR anew, one entry per CDR3 protein. This table holds 650,000 to 1,000,000 distinct CDR3 sequences, more than 35% found once. The study drew donors from healthy Caucasian individuals in Russia aged 6 to 90. Study-wide results and caveats: Compared with aged donors, long-lived donors showed fewer expanded clones, suggesting selection.

Regarding this clonotype: Its matching antigen is unknown.

V dropped 8 bases and J dropped 13; count of bases not matched to a gene: 19. The CDR3 is made up of 15 amino acids. Sequencing input: blood. The rearrangement uses TRBV12-3 or TRBV12-4 and TRBJ2-1; 8 bases are shared with TRBD2. This TCR came from an elderly man in good health. CDR3 DNA: TGTGCCAGCTTGGCCGCTATTGGCGGGAGGAAGGAACAGTTCTTC. Translated: CASLAAIGGRKEQFF.